The 30 T cell receptor beta chains below were found in one sample sequenced in a study of cytomegalovirus exposure and HLA in healthy donors. 13 Jbeta primers and 60 Vbeta primers were used for the PCR. Libraries were prepared by immunoSEQ multiplex PCR; TCRdb keeps only in-frame clonotypes and omits some of them. The sample includes some 100,000 clones, over 65% of them seen just once. Source material: PBMCs. These receptors originate from a woman aged 18-29 years in good health and CMV-seropositive.

The rearrangement joins TRBV5-4 to TRBJ1-1; D is possibly TRBD1 (5 bases). The CDR3 runs to 13 residues. The V gene lost 4 bases and the J gene lost 11 bases, with 18 bases spanning the gap. CDR1 is SGHNT and CDR2 is YYREEE in the germline V gene (reference sequence). The chain's CDR3 is CASSGSGVLAAFF. DNA for the CDR3: TGTGCCAGCAGCGGGTCGGGGGTCTTAGCCGCTTTCTTT.

The rearrangement joins TRBV5-1 to TRBJ2-5; D is ambiguous. Trimming removed 4 bases at V and 7 bases at J, with 11 bases between. This CDR3 region has 12 residues. Germline values: CDR1 SGHRS, CDR2 YFSETQ. The CDR3 spells CASSDPTGTQYF. CDR3 nucleotide sequence: TGCGCCAGCAGCGACCCGACGGGGACCCAGTACTTC. The complete variable domain, with remaining parts taken from reference TRBV5-1 and TRBJ2-5, reads KAGVTQTPRYLIKTRGQQVTLSCSPISGHRSVSWYQQTPGQGLQFLFEYFSETQRNKGNFPGRFSGRQFSNSRSEMNVSTLELGDSALYLCASSDPTGTQYFGPGTRLLVL.

This clone has a handful of counts. The J gene is TRBJ2-2, the V gene TRBV11-3; 7 bases are a match to TRBD1. V lost 5 bases, J lost 4 bases, and 4 bases stayed unmatched. The CDR3 has 14 residues. Germline V gives CDR1 SGHNT, CDR2 YENEEA. As DNA, the CDR3 is TGTGCCAGCAGCCCCCGGGACAGCACCGGGGAGCTGTTTTTT. It is translated as CASSPRDSTGELFF.

The chain employs TRBV2 and TRBJ1-5; 8 bases line up with TRBD1. CDR1 is SNHLY, CDR2 FYNNEI, per germline. The V gene end was trimmed by 6 bases and the J gene end by 16 bases; junction bases not matched to a gene: 8. There are 11 residues in the CDR3. CDR3 loop: CASSADRALHF. The CDR3 DNA reads as TGTGCCAGCAGCGCGGACAGGGCCCTACATTTT.

V usage is TRBV4-3 and J usage is TRBJ2-5; D is possibly TRBD2 (7 bases). Trimming took off 3 bases at V and 2 bases at J, with 19 bases between the two ends. Germline loops: CDR1 LGHNA, CDR2 YSLEER. The CDR3 runs to 17 residues. The DNA of the CDR3 is TGCGCCAGCAGCCAGCATACGGGGGGCTTACATCAAGAGACCCAGTACTTC. This codes for CASSQHTGGLHQETQYF.

The V gene is TRBV28, the J gene TRBJ1-2, with 9 nucleotides matching TRBD1. V lost 11 bases, J lost 1 base, and 8 bases stayed unmatched. The CDR3 length is 14 residues. Germline V gives CDR1 MDHEN, CDR2 SYDVKM. Here the CDR3 DNA reads TGTGCCCATGGACAGGGGAATATTAACTATGGCTACACCTTC. Protein product: CAHGQGNINYGYTF.

The chain recombines TRBV27 with TRBJ2-7, with 7 nucleotides matching TRBD2. The germline V gene has CDR1 MNHEY and CDR2 SMNVEV (reference sequence). The CDR3 spans 15 residues. Germline trimming cut 6 bases from V and 0 bases from J; bases unmatched to any gene: 8. The CDR3 DNA reads TGTGCCAGCAGGGGGTGGCTAGCGGACTCCTACGAGCAGTACTTC. Translating it yields CASRGWLADSYEQYF.

The V call is TRBV9, the J call TRBJ1-6; perhaps TRBD1 as D (5 bases). V lost 0 bases and J 7 bases, leaving 14 bases between the germline ends. The CDR3 extends over 16 amino acids. Germline CDR1 and CDR2: SGDLS and YYNGEE. CDR3 region: CASSVDRGSKNSPLHF. Here the CDR3 DNA reads TGTGCCAGCAGCGTAGATAGGGGATCTAAAAATTCACCCCTCCACTTT.

The rearrangement uses TRBV28 and TRBJ1-5, with 8 bases lining up with TRBD1. This CDR3 comprises 13 residues. Germline loops: CDR1 MDHEN, CDR2 SYDVKM. V lost 10 bases to trimming and J lost 0 bases; unmatched junction nucleotides: 2. The CDR3 coding sequence is TGTGCCATCCAGGGGGCTAGCAATCAGCCCCAGCATTTT. This codes for CAIQGASNQPQHF.

The chain employs TRBV19 and TRBJ2-1; D is perhaps TRBD2 (6 bases). Germline loops: CDR1 LNHDA, CDR2 SQIVND (reference sequence). Trimming took 2 bases from V and 9 from J, leaving 17 bases between them. This CDR3 comprises 15 residues. CDR3 coding DNA: TGTGCCAGTAGTATACCCACCCGGTGGGGAGGTGAGCAGTTCTTC. This gives the protein CASSIPTRWGGEQFF. Full variable domain (outside the CDR3, taken from reference TRBV19 and TRBJ2-1): DGGITQSPKYLFRKEGQNVTLSCEQNLNHDAMYWYRQDPGQGLRLIYYSQIVNDFQKGDIAEGYSVSREKKESFPLTVTSAQKNPTAFYLCASSIPTRWGGEQFFGPGTRLTVL.

The rearrangement uses TRBV9 and TRBJ2-2; perhaps TRBD2 as D (6 bases). CDR3 length equals 15 residues. CDR1 and CDR2 from the germline V gene are SGDLS and YYNGEE. V was shortened by 0 bases and J by 5 bases, with 11 bases between the two germline ends. CDR3: CASSVVEGRTGELFF. CDR3 bases: TGTGCCAGCAGCGTAGTGGAGGGGCGTACCGGGGAGCTGTTTTTT.

J is TRBJ2-7 and V is TRBV27; 10 bases align to TRBD1. The J segment lost 3 bases and the V segment lost 5 bases, leaving 7 bases of the junction unmatched. Germline V CDR1 and CDR2: MNHEY, SMNVEV (reference sequence). The CDR3 is 15 residues long. The CDR3 region is CASSTDRDRGYEQYF. Here the CDR3 DNA reads TGTGCCAGCAGTACCGATCGGGACAGGGGCTACGAGCAGTACTTC.

This clone came up a few times. The chain links TRBV7-3 to TRBJ2-7; 12 positions agree with TRBD2. Trimming took 5 bases from V and 0 from J; bases not matched to a gene: 14. This CDR3 comprises 19 residues. The germline V gene has CDR1 SGHTA and CDR2 FQGTGA. The CDR3 sequence: CASSLCTSGRFPSSYEQYF. The DNA for the CDR3 is TGTGCCAGCAGCCTCTGTACTAGCGGGAGGTTTCCGAGCTCCTACGAGCAGTACTTC.

The V call is TRBV2, the J call TRBJ2-1; D not certain. Germline-derived CDR1 and CDR2 are SNHLY and FYNNEI. With 7 bases removed from V and 6 bases from J, the gap between germline ends came to 22 bases. The length of the CDR3 is 16 residues. DNA of the CDR3: TGTGCCAGCACCGACTCGTGGGTCCCTTCCGGCAATGAGCAGTTCTTC. Its protein is CASTDSWVPSGNEQFF.

The chain is built from TRBV5-8 and TRBJ2-1; a possible D gene is TRBD2 (6 bases). The CDR3 loop spans 13 amino acids. V was trimmed by 3 bases and J by 8 bases, leaving 12 bases between them. Germline CDR1 is SGHTS and CDR2 is YDEGEE. CDR3: CASSSGLGYEQFF. The CDR3 bases are TGTGCCAGCAGCTCGGGACTGGGCTATGAGCAGTTCTTC.

This chain joins TRBV11-3 and TRBJ1-1; 7 bases are shared with TRBD1. This CDR3 comprises 15 residues. The germline V gene has CDR1 SGHNT and CDR2 YENEEA. J lost 5 bases, V lost 1 base, and 7 bases had no gene match. Here the CDR3 reads CASSLGTGWMTEAFF. The CDR3 DNA reads as TGTGCCAGCAGCTTAGGGACAGGTTGGATGACTGAAGCTTTCTTT.

The V gene is TRBV5-1, the J gene TRBJ1-2; 7 positions match TRBD1. The CDR3 totals 13 residues. The V segment lost 1 base and the J segment 8 bases; nucleotides outside the gene matches: 5. Per germline, CDR1 SGHRS and CDR2 YFSETQ. This CDR3 is CASSLSAGGGYTF. CDR3 in DNA: TGCGCCAGCAGCTTGAGCGCAGGGGGAGGCTACACCTTC.

The rearrangement uses TRBV11-2 and TRBJ2-7; D gene ambiguous. Germline assignment: CDR1 SGHAT and CDR2 FQNNGV. Between the trimmed V and J ends, which lost 5 bases and 3 bases, there was a span of 11 bases. CDR3 length equals 13 residues. The CDR3 DNA reads as TGTGCCAGCAGCCCCGAGGTCCTCTACGAGCAGTACTTC. Translating it yields CASSPEVLYEQYF.

The gene calls are TRBV5-4 and TRBJ1-1; 9 bases agree with TRBD1. The V gene end was trimmed by 4 bases and the J gene end by 5 bases; junction bases not matched to a gene: 6. The CDR3 extends over 14 amino acids. The germline V gene encodes CDR1 SGHNT and CDR2 YYREEE (reference sequence). CDR3 region: CASSQGQGGTEAFF. CDR3 sequence (DNA): TGTGCCAGCAGCCAGGGACAGGGTGGAACTGAAGCTTTCTTT. Combining the CDR3 with reference TRBV5-4 and TRBJ1-1 gives the whole variable domain ETGVTQSPTHLIKTRGQQVTLRCSSQSGHNTVSWYQQALGQGPQFIFQYYREEENGRGNFPPRFSGLQFPNYSSELNVNALELDDSALYLCASSQGQGGTEAFFGQGTRLTVV.

This sequence joins TRBV9 and TRBJ1-6, with TRBD1 identical over 7 bases. Germline trimming cut 0 bases from V and 13 bases from J; bases unmatched to any gene: 7. This CDR3 has 14 residues. CDR1 and CDR2 from the germline V gene are SGDLS and YYNGEE. Written as DNA, the CDR3 is TGTGCCAGCAGCGTAGTAGGGGGCGCGGGTCCCCTCCACTTT. Residues: CASSVVGGAGPLHF.

This chain joins TRBV18 and TRBJ1-5; the match to TRBD1 covers 9 bases. The CDR3 covers 14 residues. J gave up 7 bases and V 2 bases, and 3 bases lay outside the gene matches. The germline gives CDR1 KGHSH, CDR2 LQKENI. This CDR3 reads CASSPGTGHQPQHF. DNA for the CDR3: TGTGCCAGCTCACCAGGGACAGGGCACCAGCCCCAGCATTTT.

This clone was counted once. This chain uses TRBV7-2 with TRBJ2-3; 10 bases match TRBD2. This CDR3 is 16 amino acids long. V lost 5 bases and J lost 2; bases outside the gene matches: 7. Germline V gene sequence: CDR1 SGHTA, CDR2 FQGNSA. The CDR3 here is CASSPRTSGATDTQYF. CDR3 bases: TGTGCCAGCAGCCCCCGGACTAGCGGAGCCACAGATACGCAGTATTTT.

This sequence joins TRBV11-2 and TRBJ2-1; D is possibly TRBD1 (5 bases). CDR3 length: 12 residues. V was cut by 10 bases and J by 9 bases, with 16 bases left in between. Germline lookup yields CDR1 SGHAT and CDR2 FQNNGV. CDR3 nucleotide sequence: TGTGCCACCTCTAAAGGGGATCTTGAGCAGTTCTTC. Its translation is CATSKGDLEQFF. Drawing the rest from reference TRBV11-2 and TRBJ2-1, the complete variable domain is EAGVAQSPRYKIIEKRQSVAFWCNPISGHATLYWYQQILGQGPKLLIQFQNNGVVDDSQLPKDRFSAERLKGVDSTLKIQPAKLEDSAVYLCATSKGDLEQFFGPGTRLTVL.

The chain recombines TRBV4-3 with TRBJ2-7; TRBD2 is a possible D gene (6 bases). The ends were cut back, 3 bases at V and 3 bases at J, with 15 bases in the middle. CDR3 length: 15 amino acids. CDR1 and CDR2 (germline): LGHNA, YSLEER. CDR3 sequence: CASSQWRDPSYEQYF. CDR3 nucleotides: TGCGCCAGCAGCCAGTGGCGGGACCCCAGCTACGAGCAGTACTTC.

The chain uses TRBV7-2 and TRBJ1-2; 7 bases align to TRBD1. The CDR3 sequence is 16 residues long. Trimming took 3 bases from V and 4 from J; bases not matched to a gene: 11. Germline V gives CDR1 SGHTA, CDR2 FQGNSA. The CDR3 loop reads CASSLRPQGFGYGYTF. In DNA, the CDR3 is TGTGCCAGCAGCTTGCGACCACAGGGGTTCGGCTATGGCTACACCTTC.

This clone was counted only a few times. The chain employs TRBV19 and TRBJ2-2; TRBD1 agrees at 7 bases. V lost 3 bases and J lost 4; bases outside the gene matches: 5. CDR3 length: 15 amino acids. CDR1 is LNHDA and CDR2 is SQIVND in the germline V gene (reference sequence). CDR3 in DNA: TGTGCCAGTAGTATTAGACAGGGATTCACCGGGGAGCTGTTTTTT. As protein: CASSIRQGFTGELFF.

This chain joins TRBV6-4 and TRBJ2-3; no definite D call. This CDR3 contains 14 residues. V lost 0 bases to trimming and J lost 4 bases, with 8 bases between them. Germline V CDR1 and CDR2: MRHNA, SNTAGT. The CDR3 sequence: CASSDSNAADTQYF. The CDR3 coding sequence is TGTGCCAGCAGTGACTCGAATGCGGCAGATACGCAGTATTTT.

The chain couples TRBV18 to TRBJ1-2, with no clear D. V lost 6 bases and J 5 bases, leaving 10 bases between the germline ends. There are 12 residues in the CDR3. The germline CDR1 and CDR2 sequences are KGHSH and LQKENI. The CDR3 region is CASSPGVYGYTF. The CDR3 bases are TGTGCCAGCTCCCCCGGGGTTTATGGCTACACCTTC.

V usage is TRBV4-1 and J usage is TRBJ2-3, with D perhaps TRBD1 (6 bases). The ends were cut back, 6 bases at V and 7 bases at J, with 14 bases in the middle. CDR1 and CDR2 from the germline V gene are MGHRA and YSYEKL. The CDR3 runs to 13 residues. The CDR3 protein is CASSGSRDNTQYF. DNA for the CDR3: TGCGCCAGCAGTGGGTCTAGGGACAATACGCAGTATTTT.

J is TRBJ2-7 and V is TRBV6-1; D possibly corresponds to TRBD2 (5 bases). Looked up from germline, CDR1 is MNHNS and CDR2 is SASEGT. The CDR3 consists of 12 residues. Trimming shortened V by 2 bases and J by 3 bases, and 5 bases separated the two germline ends. CDR3 DNA sequence: TGTGCCAGCAGTGAACGGGGCTACGAGCAGTACTTC. It encodes CASSERGYEQYF.